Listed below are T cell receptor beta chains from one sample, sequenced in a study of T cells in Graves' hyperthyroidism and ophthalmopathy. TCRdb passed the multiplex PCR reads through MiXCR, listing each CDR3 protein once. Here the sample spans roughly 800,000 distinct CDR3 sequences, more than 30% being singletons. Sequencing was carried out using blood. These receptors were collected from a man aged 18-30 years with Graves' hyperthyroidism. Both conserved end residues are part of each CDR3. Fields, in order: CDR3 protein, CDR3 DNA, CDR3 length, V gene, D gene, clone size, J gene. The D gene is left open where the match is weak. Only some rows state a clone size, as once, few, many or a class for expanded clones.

cdr3_aa: CASSLNSDGYEQYF
cdr3_nt: TGTGCCAGCAGCTTGAACTCGGACGGCTACGAGCAGTACTTC
cdr3_length: 14
v_call: TRBV11-2
d_call: -
clone_size: -
j_call: TRBJ2-7

cdr3_aa: CASSPSGTEAFF
cdr3_nt: TGTGCCAGCAGCCCCTCGGGCACTGAAGCTTTCTTT
cdr3_length: 12
v_call: TRBV9
d_call: -
clone_size: many
j_call: TRBJ1-1

cdr3_aa: CASSETDTPYQETQYF
cdr3_nt: TGTGCCAGCAGCGAGACGGACACCCCGTACCAAGAGACCCAGTACTTC
cdr3_length: 16
v_call: TRBV2
d_call: -
clone_size: -
j_call: TRBJ2-5

cdr3_aa: CASSRATEITEAFF
cdr3_nt: TGTGCCAGCAGCCGCGCAACAGAGATAACTGAAGCTTTCTTT
cdr3_length: 14
v_call: TRBV14
d_call: -
clone_size: few
j_call: TRBJ1-1

cdr3_aa: CSAREAGQQETQYF
cdr3_nt: TGCAGTGCTAGAGAGGCCGGACAGCAAGAGACCCAGTACTTC
cdr3_length: 14
v_call: TRBV20-1
d_call: -
clone_size: -
j_call: TRBJ2-5

cdr3_aa: CASSSQLAGYSNTGELFF
cdr3_nt: TGTGCCAGCAGTTCGCAACTAGCGGGCTATAGTAACACCGGGGAGCTGTTTTTT
cdr3_length: 18
v_call: TRBV2
d_call: TRBD2
clone_size: -
j_call: TRBJ2-2

cdr3_aa: CTLDSPTEAFF
cdr3_nt: TGCACATTGGACAGCCCGACTGAAGCTTTCTTT
cdr3_length: 11
v_call: TRBV20-1
d_call: -
clone_size: -
j_call: TRBJ1-1

cdr3_aa: CASSYQEGVYGYTF
cdr3_nt: TGTGCCAGCAGTTACCAGGAGGGAGTCTATGGCTACACCTTC
cdr3_length: 14
v_call: TRBV6-5
d_call: -
clone_size: -
j_call: TRBJ1-2

cdr3_aa: CASSYSRPGTEQYF
cdr3_nt: TGTGCCAGCAGTTACTCGAGGCCTGGGACCGAGCAGTACTTC
cdr3_length: 14
v_call: TRBV6-5
d_call: -
clone_size: few
j_call: TRBJ2-7

cdr3_aa: CASSQDLRAYEQYF
cdr3_nt: TGCGCCAGCAGCCAAGATCTTAGGGCCTACGAGCAGTACTTC
cdr3_length: 14
v_call: TRBV2
d_call: -
clone_size: -
j_call: TRBJ2-7

cdr3_aa: CASDKPTDPSSGANVLTF
cdr3_nt: TGCGCCAGCGATAAGCCGACGGACCCTTCCTCTGGGGCCAACGTCCTGACTTTC
cdr3_length: 18
v_call: TRBV5-1
d_call: -
clone_size: few
j_call: TRBJ2-6

cdr3_aa: CASSVGRGTDTQYF
cdr3_nt: TGTGCCAGCAGCGTGGGTCGGGGCACAGATACGCAGTATTTT
cdr3_length: 14
v_call: TRBV9
d_call: -
clone_size: -
j_call: TRBJ2-3

cdr3_aa: CASSVAVAGELFF
cdr3_nt: TGTGCCAGCAGCGTAGCTGTAGCCGGGGAGCTGTTTTTT
cdr3_length: 13
v_call: TRBV9
d_call: -
clone_size: -
j_call: TRBJ2-2

cdr3_aa: CASSFRLSNTIYF
cdr3_nt: TGTGCCAGCAGCTTTAGACTGAGCAACACCATATATTTT
cdr3_length: 13
v_call: TRBV7-9
d_call: -
clone_size: many
j_call: TRBJ1-3

cdr3_aa: CASSLGGQGDSPLHF
cdr3_nt: TGTGCCAGCAGCTTGGGGGGACAGGGTGATTCACCCCTCCACTTT
cdr3_length: 15
v_call: TRBV7-3
d_call: TRBD1
clone_size: many
j_call: TRBJ1-6

cdr3_aa: CASSYSMDRALGYTF
cdr3_nt: TGTGCCAGCAGTTATTCGATGGACAGGGCCCTCGGCTACACCTTC
cdr3_length: 15
v_call: TRBV6-2/TRBV6-3
d_call: TRBD1
clone_size: -
j_call: TRBJ1-2

cdr3_aa: CASSGTGNSNQPQHF
cdr3_nt: TGTGCCAGCAGCGGAACAGGGAATAGCAATCAGCCCCAGCATTTT
cdr3_length: 15
v_call: TRBV12-3/TRBV12-4
d_call: -
clone_size: -
j_call: TRBJ1-5

cdr3_aa: CASGPGLRNTEAFF
cdr3_nt: TGTGCCAGCGGCCCGGGACTCAGGAACACTGAAGCTTTCTTT
cdr3_length: 14
v_call: TRBV10-3
d_call: -
clone_size: -
j_call: TRBJ1-1

cdr3_aa: CASSSWVYEQYF
cdr3_nt: TGTGCCAGCAGTTCTTGGGTCTACGAGCAGTACTTC
cdr3_length: 12
v_call: TRBV11-2
d_call: -
clone_size: many
j_call: TRBJ2-7

cdr3_aa: CASSLRGGRDTGELFF
cdr3_nt: TGTGCCAGCAGCTTGCGCGGCGGGAGGGACACCGGGGAGCTGTTTTTT
cdr3_length: 16
v_call: TRBV7-8
d_call: TRBD2
clone_size: -
j_call: TRBJ2-2

cdr3_aa: CASSISPGQGYEQYF
cdr3_nt: TGTGCCAGCAGTATTTCTCCGGGACAGGGGTACGAGCAGTACTTC
cdr3_length: 15
v_call: TRBV6-5
d_call: TRBD1
clone_size: few
j_call: TRBJ2-7

cdr3_aa: CASSPGDDYEQYF
cdr3_nt: TGTGCCAGCAGCCCCGGAGACGACTACGAGCAGTACTTC
cdr3_length: 13
v_call: TRBV7-2
d_call: -
clone_size: -
j_call: TRBJ2-7

cdr3_aa: CASSGGTSHYGYTF
cdr3_nt: TGTGCCAGCAGTGGGGGGACATCACACTATGGCTACACCTTC
cdr3_length: 14
v_call: TRBV2
d_call: -
clone_size: -
j_call: TRBJ1-2

cdr3_aa: CASSLVDTTWTQYF
cdr3_nt: TGTGCCAGCAGCTTGGTGGACACCACCTGGACCCAGTACTTC
cdr3_length: 14
v_call: TRBV5-4
d_call: -
clone_size: few
j_call: TRBJ2-5

cdr3_aa: CASSSRTGPSGNTIYF
cdr3_nt: TGTGCCAGCAGTTCGCGGACTGGGCCCAGCGGAAACACCATATATTTT
cdr3_length: 16
v_call: TRBV6-5
d_call: -
clone_size: few
j_call: TRBJ1-3

cdr3_aa: CASSHRDSSYEQYF
cdr3_nt: TGCGCCAGCAGCCACCGGGACAGCTCCTACGAGCAGTACTTC
cdr3_length: 14
v_call: TRBV5-1
d_call: TRBD1
clone_size: few
j_call: TRBJ2-7

cdr3_aa: CASSPDRGHNEQFF
cdr3_nt: TGTGCCAGCAGTCCGGACAGGGGGCACAATGAGCAGTTCTTC
cdr3_length: 14
v_call: TRBV6-1
d_call: TRBD1
clone_size: once
j_call: TRBJ2-1

cdr3_aa: CASSATRGMNTEAFF
cdr3_nt: TGTGCCAGCAGCGCTACAAGGGGGATGAACACTGAAGCTTTCTTT
cdr3_length: 15
v_call: TRBV7-8
d_call: -
clone_size: many
j_call: TRBJ1-1

cdr3_aa: CASSSLFRGPLEQYF
cdr3_nt: TGTGCCAGCAGCTCCCTTTTCAGAGGCCCCTTGGAGCAGTACTTC
cdr3_length: 15
v_call: TRBV11-1
d_call: -
clone_size: few
j_call: TRBJ2-7

cdr3_aa: CAGGQGLNSPLHF
cdr3_nt: TGTGCCGGCGGACAGGGCCTTAATTCACCCCTCCACTTT
cdr3_length: 13
v_call: TRBV19
d_call: TRBD1
clone_size: -
j_call: TRBJ1-6

cdr3_aa: CASSSPQGGLGSPLHF
cdr3_nt: TGTGCCAGCAGCTCCCCCCAGGGCGGTTTGGGTTCACCCCTCCACTTT
cdr3_length: 16
v_call: TRBV7-9
d_call: -
clone_size: -
j_call: TRBJ1-6

cdr3_aa: CSAGEIAGGQETQYF
cdr3_nt: TGCAGCGCCGGAGAGATAGCGGGAGGACAAGAGACCCAGTACTTC
cdr3_length: 15
v_call: TRBV29-1
d_call: TRBD2
clone_size: -
j_call: TRBJ2-5

cdr3_aa: CASSQGGGSDQYF
cdr3_nt: TGCGCCAGCAGCCAAGGTGGGGGTTCGGACCAGTACTTC
cdr3_length: 13
v_call: TRBV4-1
d_call: -
clone_size: few
j_call: TRBJ2-7

cdr3_aa: CSVEDAGNEKLFF
cdr3_nt: TGCAGCGTTGAAGACGCTGGGAATGAAAAACTGTTTTTT
cdr3_length: 13
v_call: TRBV29-1
d_call: -
clone_size: many
j_call: TRBJ1-4

cdr3_aa: CASSEAVRFYGYTF
cdr3_nt: TGTGCCAGCAGTGAAGCGGTGAGGTTCTATGGCTACACCTTC
cdr3_length: 14
v_call: TRBV10-3
d_call: -
clone_size: -
j_call: TRBJ1-2

cdr3_aa: CASRSEGPGRNQPQHF
cdr3_nt: TGTGCCAGTCGAAGTGAGGGGCCAGGGCGTAATCAGCCCCAGCATTTT
cdr3_length: 16
v_call: TRBV19
d_call: -
clone_size: -
j_call: TRBJ1-5

cdr3_aa: CSVPTGGVGNQPQHF
cdr3_nt: TGCAGTGTTCCGACGGGGGGCGTGGGCAATCAGCCCCAGCATTTT
cdr3_length: 15
v_call: TRBV20-1
d_call: -
clone_size: -
j_call: TRBJ1-5

cdr3_aa: CASARGGQGNQPQHF
cdr3_nt: TGTGCCAGTGCTAGGGGGGGGCAGGGCAATCAGCCCCAGCATTTT
cdr3_length: 15
v_call: TRBV19
d_call: -
clone_size: -
j_call: TRBJ1-5

cdr3_aa: CAISGAGNEKLFF
cdr3_nt: TGTGCCATCAGTGGTGCGGGGAATGAAAAACTGTTTTTT
cdr3_length: 13
v_call: TRBV10-3
d_call: -
clone_size: -
j_call: TRBJ1-4

cdr3_aa: CASSIGRGYGYTF
cdr3_nt: TGTGCCAGTAGTATAGGACGGGGGTATGGCTACACCTTC
cdr3_length: 13
v_call: TRBV19
d_call: -
clone_size: -
j_call: TRBJ1-2

cdr3_aa: CASRIGGNYGYTF
cdr3_nt: TGTGCCAGTCGTATCGGGGGGAACTATGGCTACACCTTC
cdr3_length: 13
v_call: TRBV12-3/TRBV12-4
d_call: -
clone_size: few
j_call: TRBJ1-2

cdr3_aa: CAISESKERNTEAFF
cdr3_nt: TGTGCCATCAGTGAGTCGAAGGAGAGGAACACTGAAGCTTTCTTT
cdr3_length: 15
v_call: TRBV10-3
d_call: -
clone_size: many
j_call: TRBJ1-1

cdr3_aa: CASSAKGEGPTEAFF
cdr3_nt: TGTGCCAGCAGCGCTAAAGGTGAGGGCCCCACTGAAGCTTTCTTT
cdr3_length: 15
v_call: TRBV7-9
d_call: -
clone_size: -
j_call: TRBJ1-1

cdr3_aa: CASSLVGGFYEQYF
cdr3_nt: TGTGCCAGCAGCTTAGTCGGGGGCTTCTACGAGCAGTACTTC
cdr3_length: 14
v_call: TRBV7-2
d_call: -
clone_size: few
j_call: TRBJ2-7

cdr3_aa: CASSEARTGGQEAQYF
cdr3_nt: TGTGCCAGCAGTGAAGCGCGGACAGGGGGCCAAGAGGCCCAGTACTTC
cdr3_length: 16
v_call: TRBV2
d_call: TRBD1
clone_size: -
j_call: TRBJ2-5